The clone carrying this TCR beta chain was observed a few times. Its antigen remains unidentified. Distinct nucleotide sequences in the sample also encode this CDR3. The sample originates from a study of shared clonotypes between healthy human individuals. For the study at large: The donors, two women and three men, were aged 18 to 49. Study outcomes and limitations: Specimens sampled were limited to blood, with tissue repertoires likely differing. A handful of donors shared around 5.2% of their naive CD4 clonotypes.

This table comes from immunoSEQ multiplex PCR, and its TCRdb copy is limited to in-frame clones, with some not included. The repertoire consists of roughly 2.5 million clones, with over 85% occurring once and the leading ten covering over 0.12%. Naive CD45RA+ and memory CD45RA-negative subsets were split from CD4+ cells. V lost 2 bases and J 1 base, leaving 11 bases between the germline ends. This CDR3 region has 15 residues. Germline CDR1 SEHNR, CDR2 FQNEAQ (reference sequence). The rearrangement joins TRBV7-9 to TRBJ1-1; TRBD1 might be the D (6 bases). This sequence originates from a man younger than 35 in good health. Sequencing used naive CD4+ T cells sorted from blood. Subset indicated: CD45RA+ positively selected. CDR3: CASSLTGTGNTEAFF. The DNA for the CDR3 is TGTGCCAGCAGCTTAACAGGGACGGGGAACACTGAAGCTTTCTTT.